Below are 26 T cell receptor beta chains sequenced from a single sample in a study of T cell responses to AZD1222 COVID-19 vaccine. Using immunoSEQ multiplex PCR, the repertoire was profiled, and TCRdb retains in-frame clones only, with some absent. The sample records about 110,000 clones, 70% to 90% being singletons. The sequencing here drew on peripheral blood, taken 28 days after the second AZD1222 dose. The receptors shown here come from an adult who received the AZD1222 COVID-19 vaccine.

V usage is TRBV7-3 and J usage is TRBJ2-3; 9 nucleotides align to TRBD1. This CDR3 spans 14 amino acids. V lost 6 bases to trimming and J lost 4 bases; unmatched junction nucleotides: 5. The germline V gene has CDR1 SGHTA and CDR2 FQGTGA. This CDR3 is CASRTGGAADTQYF. The CDR3 DNA is TGTGCCAGCAGAACAGGGGGCGCGGCAGATACGCAGTATTTT. Full variable domain (remainder filled in from reference TRBV7-3 and TRBJ2-3): GAGVSQTPSNKVTEKGKYVELRCDPISGHTALYWYRQSLGQGPEFLIYFQGTGAADDSGLPNDRFFAVRPEGSVSTLKIQRTERGDSAVYLCASRTGGAADTQYFGPGTRLTVL.

The rearrangement links TRBV5-1 to TRBJ2-3, with D unclear. This CDR3 spans 15 amino acids. CDR1 and CDR2 from the germline V gene are SGHRS and YFSETQ. Between the trimmed V and J ends, which lost 1 base and 4 bases, there was a span of 13 bases. CDR3 DNA sequence: TGCGCCAGCAGCTTGTACTCGGCCCTCCCAGATACGCAGTATTTT. It specifies CASSLYSALPDTQYF.

This clone was counted only a few times. Other DNA sequences in the same sample also yield this CDR3. V and J are TRBV28 and TRBJ1-1; D gene ambiguous. The length of the CDR3 is 13 residues. CDR1 and CDR2 (germline): MDHEN, SYDVKM. The V and J ends lost 3 bases and 1 base respectively, with 6 bases between them. The CDR3 protein is CASSFSGNTEAFF. DNA of the CDR3: TGTGCCAGCAGTTTTTCCGGGAACACTGAAGCTTTCTTT. Full variable domain (rest looked up from reference TRBV28 and TRBJ1-1): DVKVTQSSRYLVKRTGEKVFLECVQDMDHENMFWYRQDPGLGLRLIYFSYDVKMKEKGDIPEGYSVSREKKERFSLILESASTNQTSMYLCASSFSGNTEAFFGQGTRLTVV.

The V gene is TRBV5-1, the J gene TRBJ2-2; 13 positions agree with TRBD2. V shed 1 base, J shed 2 bases, and the junction held 5 bases outside the gene matches. Germline V gene data show CDR1 as SGHRS and CDR2 as YFSETQ. This CDR3 spans 18 amino acids. The chain's CDR3 is CASSLRTSGRLNTGELFF. CDR3 DNA: TGCGCCAGCAGCTTGAGGACTAGCGGGAGACTCAACACCGGGGAGCTGTTTTTT.

V usage is TRBV7-2 and J usage is TRBJ2-3; tentatively, D is TRBD2 (6 bases). Deletions cut 5 bases from V and 3 bases from J, with 15 bases between. CDR1 and CDR2 (germline): SGHTA, FQGNSA. The CDR3 sequence is 15 residues long. The CDR3 protein is CASSPTGVGTDTQYF. The CDR3 DNA reads TGTGCCAGCAGCCCGACGGGAGTAGGAACAGATACGCAGTATTTT.

The rearrangement joins TRBV9 to TRBJ1-3, with D possibly being TRBD1 (6 bases). The CDR3 is made up of 16 amino acids. Germline loops: CDR1 SGDLS, CDR2 YYNGEE. V lost 4 bases and J lost 4, with 18 bases in between. Written as DNA, the CDR3 is TGTGCCAGCAGCCCTTCAGGGACATCGATCGGAAACACCATATATTTT. Protein sequence: CASSPSGTSIGNTIYF.

J is TRBJ2-1 and V is TRBV7-9; 12 bases fit TRBD2. The CDR3 is 15 residues long. Unmatched junction bases numbered 5, after V lost 7 bases and J lost 4 bases. Germline V gene data show CDR1 as SEHNR and CDR2 as FQNEAQ (reference sequence). The CDR3 spells CASNPSGRAYNEQFF. DNA for the CDR3: TGTGCCAGCAACCCTAGCGGGAGGGCGTACAATGAGCAGTTCTTC.

The J gene is TRBJ2-7, the V gene TRBV6-6, with 14 bases aligning to TRBD2. Losses at the gene ends were 4 bases for V and 5 bases for J; bases not matched to a gene: 4. The germline V gene has CDR1 MNHNY and CDR2 SVGAGI (reference sequence). The CDR3 loop spans 15 amino acids. The CDR3 here is CASSSGLAGEHEQYF. In DNA, the CDR3 is TGTGCCAGCAGTTCGGGACTAGCGGGAGAACACGAGCAGTACTTC.

As DNA, the CDR3 is TGTGCCAGCAGCCCCCGGCGTTATCAGCCCCAGCATTTT. This gives the protein CASSPRRYQPQHF. The rearrangement joins TRBV21-1 to TRBJ1-5. TRBV21-1 is termed a pseudogene. This CDR3 region has 13 residues.

This clone came up once. The chain links TRBV19 to TRBJ2-7, with 11 bases fitting TRBD1. This CDR3 is 16 amino acids long. V gave up 4 bases and J gave up 1 base; unmatched junction bases: 6. Germline CDR1 and CDR2: LNHDA and SQIVND (reference sequence). The CDR3 region is CASSRSGTGGSYEQYF. The CDR3 DNA is TGTGCCAGTAGTAGATCCGGGACAGGGGGATCCTACGAGCAGTACTTC.

This clone was found a few times. The rearrangement links TRBV19 to TRBJ1-2, with 8 bases aligning to TRBD1. The V gene's germline CDR1 is LNHDA and CDR2 SQIVND (reference sequence). After removal of 2 bases from V and 3 bases from J, the junction contained 8 bases not matched to a gene. The CDR3 totals 16 residues. The CDR3 spells CASSINRGTGDYGYTF. DNA for the CDR3: TGTGCCAGTAGTATAAACAGGGGGACAGGAGACTATGGCTACACCTTC.

This chain connects TRBV19 to TRBJ2-4, with D possibly TRBD1 on 5 matching bases. CDR1 is LNHDA and CDR2 is SQIVND in the germline V gene (reference sequence). The CDR3 contains 13 residues. The V and J ends lost 3 bases and 8 bases respectively, with 11 bases between them. CDR3 coding DNA: TGTGCCAGTAGTATGGGGCAGGCGGACATTCAGTACTTC. Encoded protein: CASSMGQADIQYF.

The V and J genes are TRBV5-1 and TRBJ2-2; D not certain. The V end lost 0 bases, the J end lost 1 base, and 1 base lay between the germline ends. This CDR3 is 13 amino acids long. The germline V gene has CDR1 SGHRS and CDR2 YFSETQ. CDR3 residues: CASSLGNTGELFF. DNA for the CDR3: TGCGCCAGCAGCTTGGGGAACACCGGGGAGCTGTTTTTT.

In DNA, the CDR3 is TGCAGTGCTAGTTCGGCGGGAGGGCGGTCAGATACGCAGTATTTT. This sequence encodes CSASSAGGRSDTQYF. The chain carries TRBV20-1 and TRBJ2-3; 9 positions match TRBD2. V gave up 3 bases and J gave up 4 bases; unmatched junction bases: 8. The germline gives CDR1 DFQATT, CDR2 SNEGSKA (reference sequence). This CDR3 comprises 15 residues.

The V call is TRBV5-1, the J call TRBJ2-2, with TRBD1 matching over 8 bases. From germline, CDR1 is SGHRS and CDR2 YFSETQ. V lost 2 bases and J lost 3; bases outside the gene matches: 6. The CDR3 has 16 residues. This chain's CDR3 is CASSFGQGKDTGELFF. CDR3 nucleotides: TGCGCCAGCAGCTTCGGACAGGGTAAAGACACCGGGGAGCTGTTTTTT.

The V and J genes are TRBV5-6 and TRBJ1-2; D is unresolved. The CDR3 consists of 17 residues. V was clipped by 3 bases and J by 1 base, with 19 bases between them. The germline CDR1 and CDR2 sequences are SGHDT and YYEEEE. This chain's CDR3 is CASSSFEQALINYGYTF. CDR3 coding DNA: TGTGCCAGCAGCTCCTTCGAGCAGGCGCTTATTAACTATGGCTACACCTTC.

The rearrangement uses TRBV7-3 and TRBJ2-1, with TRBD2 matching 9 bases. CDR3 size: 14 residues. The V segment lost 4 bases and the J segment 8 bases; nucleotides outside the gene matches: 6. Germline assignment: CDR1 SGHTA and CDR2 FQGTGA. The CDR3 protein is CASSSSGNSHEQFF. The DNA for the CDR3 is TGTGCCAGCAGCTCTAGCGGGAACTCGCATGAGCAGTTCTTC.

The chain recombines TRBV7-6 with TRBJ2-3, with TRBD2 identical over 9 bases. With V trimmed by 1 base and J by 3 bases, 11 bases remained unmatched. This CDR3 is built from 18 residues. The germline gives CDR1 SGHVS, CDR2 FNYEAQ. The CDR3 loop reads CASSLGVKASGITDTQYF. For the CDR3, the DNA is TGTGCCAGCAGCTTAGGAGTAAAAGCTAGCGGGATTACAGATACGCAGTATTTT.

The chain has TRBV7-2 and TRBJ2-7, with 9 bases aligning to TRBD1. V shed 2 bases, J shed 6 bases, and the junction held 5 bases outside the gene matches. CDR1 SGHTA and CDR2 FQGNSA come from the germline V gene. The CDR3 spans 14 residues. The CDR3 sequence: CASSLKGQGVEQYF. DNA of the CDR3: TGTGCCAGCAGCTTAAAGGGACAGGGTGTCGAGCAGTACTTC.

The genes are TRBV19 and TRBJ2-1, with unresolved D. This CDR3 region has 14 residues. V shed 6 bases and J shed 7 bases, with 16 bases lying between them. Germline V gives CDR1 LNHDA, CDR2 SQIVND (reference sequence). Here the CDR3 reads CASRISDRANEQFF. The CDR3 DNA follows: TGTGCCAGTAGAATCAGCGATCGGGCTAATGAGCAGTTCTTC.

The chain couples TRBV10-3 to TRBJ1-2; tentatively, D is TRBD1 (5 bases). The length of the CDR3 is 12 residues. V was trimmed by 7 bases and J by 3 bases, leaving 9 bases between them. Germline V gene sequence: CDR1 ENHRY, CDR2 SYGVKD. CDR3 protein: CAINTGDYGYTF. CDR3 coding DNA: TGTGCCATCAATACAGGCGACTATGGCTACACCTTC.

V usage is TRBV9 and J usage is TRBJ2-3, with 9 bases identical to TRBD1. The CDR3 loop spans 21 amino acids. J lost 2 bases, V lost 3 bases, and 22 bases had no gene match. Germline CDR1 is SGDLS and CDR2 is YYNGEE. CDR3 coding DNA: TGTGCCAGCAGCGCCAATCCGGGACAGGGCATGGGTGGAGTCTCCACAGATACGCAGTATTTT. Translation: CASSANPGQGMGGVSTDTQYF.

The chain has TRBV21-1 and TRBJ1-1. TRBV21-1 is classified as a pseudogene. This CDR3 is 14 amino acids long. CDR3 sequence (DNA): TGTGCCAGCAGCAAAGATAGGGGGGGCACTGAAGCTTTCTTT. This codes for CASSKDRGGTEAFF.

The chain is built from TRBV5-4 and TRBJ1-1; 8 bases map to TRBD1. The CDR3 extends over 14 amino acids. The V and J ends lost 4 bases and 5 bases, in that order; junction bases with no gene match: 7. CDR1 and CDR2 (germline): SGHNT, YYREEE (reference sequence). Written as DNA, the CDR3 is TGTGCCAGCAGCCTAGGACAGGGAAAGACTGAAGCTTTCTTT. Translating it yields CASSLGQGKTEAFF. Variable domain in full (rest from reference TRBV5-4 and TRBJ1-1): ETGVTQSPTHLIKTRGQQVTLRCSSQSGHNTVSWYQQALGQGPQFIFQYYREEENGRGNFPPRFSGLQFPNYSSELNVNALELDDSALYLCASSLGQGKTEAFFGQGTRLTVV.

V is TRBV5-1 and J is TRBJ1-1; TRBD1 is a possible D gene (5 bases). The CDR3 loop spans 14 amino acids. Trimming took 4 bases from V and 1 from J, leaving 11 bases between them. Germline lookup yields CDR1 SGHRS and CDR2 YFSETQ. CDR3 in DNA: TGCGCCAGCAGCCCGGGACGTACGAACACTGAAGCTTTCTTT. It is translated as CASSPGRTNTEAFF.

The V and J genes are TRBV16 and TRBJ2-3; 11 nucleotides agree with TRBD1. Germline values: CDR1 KGHSY, CDR2 FQNENV. V was pared by 4 bases and J by 5 bases, with 8 bases of the junction left unmatched. The CDR3 has 16 residues. CDR3 bases: TGTGCCAGCAGCCCATGGACAGGGGGCTTAAGAGATACGCAGTATTTT. This gives the protein CASSPWTGGLRDTQYF.